This record looks at one T cell receptor beta chain sequence and its context. Looked up from germline, CDR1 is SGHKS and CDR2 is YYEKEE (reference sequence). The CDR3 loop spans 15 amino acids. V lost 0 bases and J lost 5, with 14 bases in between. Patients of the Seattle cohort, enrolled during active infection, were followed longitudinally. The source of the sample is a study of blood T cell repertoires in COVID-19. Profiling relied on immunoSEQ multiplex PCR, and the TCRdb table lists in-frame clones only, not all of them. The sample records hundreds of thousands of clones, roughly 80% being singletons.

The chain is built from TRBV5-5 and TRBJ1-2; no reliable D call. The TCR comes from a woman at least 80 years old with COVID-19, enrolled during active disease. Material: peripheral blood. The CDR3, as DNA: TGTGCCAGCAGCTTGGTGATCAGCGAACCTTATGGCTACACCTTC. Translating it yields CASSLVISEPYGYTF.